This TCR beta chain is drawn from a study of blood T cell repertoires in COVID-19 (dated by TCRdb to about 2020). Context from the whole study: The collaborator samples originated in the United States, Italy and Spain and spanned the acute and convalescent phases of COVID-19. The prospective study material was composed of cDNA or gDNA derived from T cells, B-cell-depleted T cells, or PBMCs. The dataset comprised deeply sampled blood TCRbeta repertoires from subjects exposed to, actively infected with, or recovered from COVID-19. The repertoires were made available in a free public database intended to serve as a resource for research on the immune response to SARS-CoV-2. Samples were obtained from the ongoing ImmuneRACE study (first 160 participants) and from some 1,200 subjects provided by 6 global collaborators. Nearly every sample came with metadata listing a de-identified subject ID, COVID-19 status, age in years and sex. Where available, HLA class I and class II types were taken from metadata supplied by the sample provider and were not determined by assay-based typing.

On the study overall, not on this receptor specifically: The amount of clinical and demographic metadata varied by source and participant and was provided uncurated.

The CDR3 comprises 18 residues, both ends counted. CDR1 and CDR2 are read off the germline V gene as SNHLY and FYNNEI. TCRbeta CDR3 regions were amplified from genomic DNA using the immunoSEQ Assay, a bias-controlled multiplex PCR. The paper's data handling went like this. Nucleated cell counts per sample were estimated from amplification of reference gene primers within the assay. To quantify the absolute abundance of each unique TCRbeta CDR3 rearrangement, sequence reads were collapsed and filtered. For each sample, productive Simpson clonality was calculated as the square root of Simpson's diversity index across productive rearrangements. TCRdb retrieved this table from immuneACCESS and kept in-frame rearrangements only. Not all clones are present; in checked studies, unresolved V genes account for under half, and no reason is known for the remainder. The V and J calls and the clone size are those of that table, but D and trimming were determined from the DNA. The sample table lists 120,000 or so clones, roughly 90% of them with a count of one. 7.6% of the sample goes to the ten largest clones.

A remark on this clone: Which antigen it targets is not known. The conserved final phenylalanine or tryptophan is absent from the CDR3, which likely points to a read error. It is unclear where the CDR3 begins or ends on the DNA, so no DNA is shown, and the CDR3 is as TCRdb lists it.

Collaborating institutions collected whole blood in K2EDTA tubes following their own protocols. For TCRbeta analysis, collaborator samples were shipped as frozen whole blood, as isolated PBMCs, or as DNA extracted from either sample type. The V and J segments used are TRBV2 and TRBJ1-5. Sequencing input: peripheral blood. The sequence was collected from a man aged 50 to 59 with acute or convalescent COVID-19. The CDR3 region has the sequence CASSKIKTPVVGRGVWDI.